The 8 T cell receptor beta chains in this list originate from one sample, sequenced in a study of shared clonotypes between healthy human individuals. Generated by immunoSEQ multiplex PCR, the TCRdb table keeps only in-frame clones and is missing some. The sample lists about a million clones, about 72% seen once, with 0.85% to 1% in the top ten. The sequencing sample was made of memory CD4+ T cells from PBMCs. Subset noted: CD45RA-negative fraction. The source of these receptors is a man aged 18-30 years in good health. Some clones in this sample may be carry-over from other donors' samples.

The chain joins TRBV2 to TRBJ2-5; D gene unclear. Germline V gives CDR1 SNHLY, CDR2 FYNNEI. The CDR3 sequence is 12 residues long. Trimming shortened V by 7 bases and J by 1 base, and 7 bases separated the two germline ends. CDR3 amino acids: CASTRFQETQYF. The CDR3 DNA sequence: TGTGCCAGCACCAGGTTCCAAGAGACCCAGTACTTC.

The V gene is TRBV28, the J gene TRBJ1-1; a possible D gene is TRBD1 (5 bases). This CDR3 region has 16 residues. Germline loops: CDR1 MDHEN, CDR2 SYDVKM. With 10 bases removed from V and 1 base from J, the gap between germline ends came to 22 bases. The CDR3, as DNA: TGTGCCACCTATCCTCCCCCCGGACACCAGAACACTGAAGCTTTCTTT. This encodes CATYPPPGHQNTEAFF.

V is TRBV7-2 and J is TRBJ2-1; possibly TRBD2 for D (6 bases). The CDR3 loop spans 15 amino acids. Germline CDR1 and CDR2: SGHTA and FQGNSA. Trimming took 4 bases from V and 7 from J, leaving 17 bases between them. The chain's CDR3 is CASSYGGPVGNEQFF. In DNA form, the CDR3 reads TGTGCCAGCAGCTACGGAGGGCCGGTGGGGAATGAGCAGTTCTTC.

The chain joins TRBV7-2 to TRBJ2-5; 7 positions agree with TRBD1. The J segment lost 5 bases and the V segment lost 5 bases, leaving 8 bases of the junction unmatched. The V gene's germline CDR1 is SGHTA and CDR2 FQGNSA. The CDR3 sequence is 14 residues long. CDR3 in DNA: TGTGCCAGCAGCGCGCCCGGGACAGAGGAGACCCAGTACTTC. It yields the protein CASSAPGTEETQYF.

The chain combines TRBV6-5 with TRBJ2-3; D unclear. This CDR3 comprises 13 residues. Trimming pared 7 bases from V and 10 bases from J, leaving 18 bases between. Germline assignment: CDR1 MNHEY and CDR2 SVGAGI. The CDR3 protein is CASTNIASLAQYF. As DNA, the CDR3 is TGTGCCAGCACAAATATCGCTTCCCTGGCGCAGTATTTT.

This clone appeared many times. The sample contains more than one DNA sequence encoding this CDR3. The gene calls are TRBV28 and TRBJ1-3, with no clear D. Between the trimmed V and J ends, which lost 4 bases and 0 bases, there was a span of 7 bases. The CDR3 covers 14 residues. Germline V CDR1 and CDR2: MDHEN, SYDVKM. The CDR3 sequence: CASSSGFSGNTIYF. The CDR3 nucleotides are TGTGCCAGCAGTTCCGGCTTCTCTGGAAACACCATATATTTT. The full variable domain, with the rest looked up from reference TRBV28 and TRBJ1-3, is DVKVTQSSRYLVKRTGEKVFLECVQDMDHENMFWYRQDPGLGLRLIYFSYDVKMKEKGDIPEGYSVSREKKERFSLILESASTNQTSMYLCASSSGFSGNTIYFGEGSWLTVV.

The rearrangement uses TRBV7-4 and TRBJ1-3, with unresolved D. Germline CDR1 is SGHVT and CDR2 is SQSDAQ. This CDR3 is built from 15 residues. Deletions cut 8 bases from V and 2 bases from J, with 16 bases between. CDR3 DNA sequence: TGTGCCAGCCCCTTGGTATTCGTCACTGGAAACACCATATATTTT. Its protein is CASPLVFVTGNTIYF.

The chain combines TRBV29-1 with TRBJ2-5; weak D call: TRBD2 (6 bases). V lost 4 bases and J 11 bases, leaving 14 bases between the germline ends. This CDR3 has 11 residues. Per the germline V gene, CDR1 is SQVTM and CDR2 is ANQGSEA. The CDR3, as DNA: TGCAGCGTTGGAATGGGGGGTGAGCAGTACTTC. Amino acid sequence: CSVGMGGEQYF.